One T cell receptor (beta chain) is described in this entry. Its cognate antigen is unknown. PCR employed 60 Vbeta and 13 Jbeta primers. Method: immunoSEQ multiplex PCR; TCRdb's copy keeps in-frame clones and lacks some. Altogether approximately 89,000 clones are present, approximately 60% being singletons, with the ten largest covering 4.5% to 5.5%. This specimen comes from a study of cytomegalovirus exposure and HLA in healthy donors. Regarding the study as a whole: A later analysis showed that HLA-associated TCR beta chains had undergone more clonal expansion than equally common others. Segments of the TCR beta V type were, in most cases, productive about 87% or about 30% of the time in an earlier analysis.

The sequence was collected from a woman between 25 and 40 years old in good health and CMV-seropositive. The sequenced material came from PBMCs.

The CDR3 spells CASSQGGDYEQYF. CDR3 sequence (DNA): TGTGCCAGCAGCCAAGGGGGGGACTACGAGCAGTACTTC. The rearrangement links TRBV4-2 to TRBJ2-7, with D perhaps TRBD2 (6 bases). Germline V gene data show CDR1 as LGHNA and CDR2 as YNFKEQ. V lost 1 base, J lost 3 bases, and 7 bases lay in between. The CDR3 extends over 13 amino acids.